These T cell receptor beta chains were read from a single sample in a study of blood T cell repertoires in COVID-19. Libraries were prepared by immunoSEQ multiplex PCR; TCRdb keeps only in-frame clonotypes and omits some of them. The table records fewer than 250,000 clones, roughly 80% of them present only once. The sample comprised peripheral blood. The receptors come from a woman older than 75 with COVID-19, enrolled during active disease. The CDR3 runs from the conserved cysteine through the conserved F or W. The D gene is left open where the match is weak. Size tells how often a clone was seen (once, few, many) or the class of an expanded clone, and some rows leave it out.

.	.	TRBV30	TRBJ1-2	CAWGRKEGNGYTF
TRBD1	once	TRBV28	TRBJ1-2	CASKDQGQAEGYTF
TRBD1	.	TRBV12-3/TRBV12-4	TRBJ1-1	CASSPQGGTEAFF
.	once	TRBV18	TRBJ1-4	CASSPPNSVSTNEKLFF
TRBD1	.	TRBV2	TRBJ1-1	CASRLTGAKEAFF
TRBD2	.	TRBV10-3	TRBJ2-2	CAISTLGTSGGPGELFF
TRBD1	.	TRBV5-5	TRBJ2-2	CASSHGTALALTGELFF
.	once	TRBV5-1	TRBJ2-5	CASSYNQETQYF
.	.	TRBV10-3	TRBJ1-5	CAISSPGSNQPQHF
TRBD2	.	TRBV18	TRBJ2-1	CASSPSFGGGITSEQFF
TRBD1	.	TRBV5-4	TRBJ1-2	CASSLATGNGYTF
.	.	TRBV28	TRBJ2-1	CASTPRTGSYNEQFF
TRBD1	.	TRBV5-5	TRBJ1-5	CASSAGTVTNQPQHF
.	.	TRBV24-1	TRBJ2-7	CATSDRRSGEQYF
.	.	TRBV2	TRBJ1-4	CASSDSGRATNEKLFF
TRBD1	.	TRBV24-1	TRBJ1-2	CATSQGQGGAYGYTF
.	.	TRBV2	TRBJ2-1	CASSEAYNEQFF
TRBD1	.	TRBV29-1	TRBJ1-1	CSGGGQGNTEAFF
TRBD1	.	TRBV5-1	TRBJ2-3	CASSNPDRAVADTQYF
.	.	TRBV28	TRBJ1-5	CASSGQYSNQPQHF
TRBD1	.	TRBV3-1/TRBV3-2	TRBJ2-5	CASSQEQGRQETQYF
TRBD1	few	TRBV3-1/TRBV3-2	TRBJ1-1	CAGSRQGNTEAFF
.	.	TRBV3-1/TRBV3-2	TRBJ1-6	CASSQGGVSPLHF
.	once	TRBV4-1	TRBJ1-4	CASSQGPTMRNEKLFF
.	.	TRBV5-1	TRBJ1-2	CASSPEGGGERYGYTF
.	.	TRBV10-3	TRBJ2-1	CAISAQSNEQFF
TRBD1	.	TRBV2	TRBJ1-1	CASSGQGSPTEAFF
.	.	TRBV5-1	TRBJ1-4	CASSFVQGGEKLFF
.	few	TRBV28	TRBJ1-4	CASSAPGEGGEKLFF
TRBD1	few	TRBV29-1	TRBJ2-7	CSAGQGAYEQYF
.	.	TRBV7-9	TRBJ1-2	CASSLVALANYGYTF
.	.	TRBV19	TRBJ2-2	CASSIGETRTGELFF
.	.	TRBV18	TRBJ1-4	CASSPPLRGEKLFF
.	.	TRBV14	TRBJ1-3	CASSQVFTSGNTIYF
.	.	TRBV28	TRBJ1-5	CASQPGSNQPQHF
.	.	TRBV18	TRBJ1-6	CASSPETGYNSPLHF
.	.	TRBV19	TRBJ2-2	CASSIPVGAGELFF
.	.	TRBV5-1	TRBJ2-1	CASSLGSSSYNEQFF
TRBD1	.	TRBV5-4	TRBJ2-2	CASSGYDRGRGGELFF
.	.	TRBV7-9	TRBJ1-1	CASSPLGRGNTEAFF
.	.	TRBV7-9	TRBJ1-2	CASSGTGSYGYTF
.	.	TRBV10-3	TRBJ2-7	CAISGSREQYF
.	.	TRBV11-2	TRBJ1-1	CASSIQESNTEAFF
TRBD2	.	TRBV28	TRBJ2-5	CASQRGAERGQYF
.	.	TRBV24-1	TRBJ2-1	CATSDFQARSGNEQFF
.	few	TRBV28	TRBJ1-4	CASSKPAGSSNEKLFF
.	.	TRBV4-1	TRBJ1-6	CASSREGIDSPLHF
.	.	TRBV7-2	TRBJ1-3	CASSPERGTGNTIYF
.	.	TRBV12-3/TRBV12-4	TRBJ2-5	CASSLGQQETQYF
TRBD1	.	TRBV11-2	TRBJ1-5	CASSLGQNQPQHF